This T cell receptor (beta chain) was identified in a study of response to subunit inactivated influenza vaccine. Concerning this clonotype itself: Its target is not known.

Per the germline V gene, CDR1 is SGHRS and CDR2 is YFSETQ. The CDR3 totals 14 residues. J lost 2 bases, V lost 6 bases, and 3 bases had no gene match. Study-wide findings and caveats: Authors suggested each seasonal flu vaccination may recruit only limited numbers of new T cells.

TCRdb reanalysed the RT-PCR reads using MiXCR and keeps one entry per CDR3 protein. Of 450,000 to 700,000 distinct CDR3 sequences in the sample, 14% were seen once. The sample was PBMCs from blood, taken 12 days after vaccination. This TCR was sampled from a man between 50 and 59 years old who received an inactivated influenza vaccine. The rearrangement joins TRBV5-1 to TRBJ2-7, with 12 positions matching TRBD1. CDR3 loop: CASTGTGGPYEQYF. The CDR3 DNA is TGCGCCAGCACCGGGACAGGGGGCCCCTACGAGCAGTACTTC.